The next 24 T cell receptor beta chains were all read from a single sample in a study of blood T cell repertoires in COVID-19. Using immunoSEQ multiplex PCR, the repertoire was profiled, and TCRdb retains in-frame clones only, with some absent. The table shows about 250,000 clones, with roughly four fifths occurring only once. The source material was peripheral blood. The receptor set was obtained from a person aged 65 to 85 with COVID-19, enrolled during active disease.

The V call is TRBV29-1, the J call TRBJ2-6, with D possibly TRBD1 on 6 matching bases. CDR1 is SQVTM and CDR2 is ANQGSEA in the germline V gene. V lost 7 bases to trimming and J lost 0 bases, with 25 bases between them. The CDR3 totals 19 residues. The CDR3 DNA reads TGCAGCGCGAGAGTCGTGGACAGAAGAAGTAGCTCTGGGGCCAACGTCCTGACTTTC. Amino acid sequence: CSARVVDRRSSSGANVLTF.

The V call is TRBV27, the J call TRBJ2-4; 7 bases are a match to TRBD1. The CDR3 contains 16 residues. Germline lookup yields CDR1 MNHEY and CDR2 SMNVEV (reference sequence). Trimming removed 8 bases from V and 0 bases from J; junction bases left unmatched: 10. The CDR3 region has the DNA TGTGCCAGCTCGCCGGACAGGACCCTAGCCAAAAACATTCAGTACTTC. Translation: CASSPDRTLAKNIQYF.

The genes are TRBV11-2 and TRBJ2-3, with D tentatively TRBD2 (5 bases). Trimming pared 7 bases from V and 4 bases from J, leaving 18 bases between. The CDR3 consists of 15 residues. Germline V gene data show CDR1 as SGHAT and CDR2 as FQNNGV. For the CDR3, the DNA is TGTGCCAGCACCCCTCTCGTCGGGGTCCCAGATACGCAGTATTTT. Translation: CASTPLVGVPDTQYF. Together with reference TRBV11-2 and TRBJ2-3, the CDR3 gives the full variable domain: EAGVAQSPRYKIIEKRQSVAFWCNPISGHATLYWYQQILGQGPKLLIQFQNNGVVDDSQLPKDRFSAERLKGVDSTLKIQPAKLEDSAVYLCASTPLVGVPDTQYFGPGTRLTVL.

The chain joins TRBV5-8 to TRBJ1-1; perhaps TRBD1 as D (6 bases). Deletions cut 0 bases from V and 7 bases from J, with 13 bases between. Germline assignment: CDR1 SGHTS and CDR2 YDEGEE. This CDR3 contains 14 residues. The CDR3 region has the DNA TGTGCCAGCAGCTTGGAGGGGGGGCCAGTTGAAGCTTTCTTT. Translating it yields CASSLEGGPVEAFF.

This chain uses TRBV28 with TRBJ2-6; possible D gene TRBD2, 6 bases. The CDR3 totals 15 residues. CDR1 MDHEN and CDR2 SYDVKM come from the germline V gene. Trimming cost V 3 bases and J 0 bases, with 6 bases left between them. In DNA, the CDR3 is TGTGCCAGCAGTTTCGGGGGCTCTGGGGCCAACGTCCTGACTTTC. This translates into CASSFGGSGANVLTF.

The CDR3 DNA reads as TGTGCCAGCAGTTCCACTGGGGCCCCTTGGGAAGAGCAGTACTTC. It yields the protein CASSSTGAPWEEQYF. The V and J genes are TRBV27 and TRBJ2-7, with D maybe TRBD1 (5 bases). With 4 bases removed from V and 7 bases from J, the gap between germline ends came to 20 bases. This CDR3 spans 15 amino acids. The germline gives CDR1 MNHEY, CDR2 SMNVEV (reference sequence).

The rearrangement uses TRBV15 and TRBJ1-1; a possible D gene is TRBD1 (6 bases). The germline V gene encodes CDR1 LNHNV and CDR2 YYDKDF (reference sequence). The CDR3 runs 16 residues. Trimming took 0 bases from V and 4 from J, leaving 15 bases between them. The CDR3 region has the DNA TGTGCCACCAGCAGAGATCTGGGGGCGGGGGGCACTGAAGCTTTCTTT. Protein: CATSRDLGAGGTEAFF. Combining the CDR3 with reference TRBV15 and TRBJ1-1 gives the whole variable domain DAMVIQNPRYQVTQFGKPVTLSCSQTLNHNVMYWYQQKSSQAPKLLFHYYDKDFNNEADTPDNFQSRRPNTSFCFLDIRSPGLGDTAMYLCATSRDLGAGGTEAFFGQGTRLTVV.

The chain is built from TRBV7-3 and TRBJ1-6; D unresolved. The V gene lost 5 bases and the J gene lost 5 bases, with 7 bases spanning the gap. From germline, CDR1 is SGHTA and CDR2 FQGTGA. The CDR3 totals 13 residues. Here the CDR3 DNA reads TGTGCCAGCAGCCTTTTCGATAATTCACCCCTCCACTTT. Encoded protein: CASSLFDNSPLHF.

V gene TRBV7-9 combines with J gene TRBJ2-3, with D possibly TRBD1 on 6 matching bases. The CDR3 has 17 residues. Trimming removed 5 bases at V and 0 bases at J, with 18 bases between. Germline CDR1 and CDR2: SEHNR and FQNEAQ (reference sequence). In DNA, the CDR3 is TGTGCCAGCAGCCGCGCCGACGGGACATATAGCACAGATACGCAGTATTTT. This codes for CASSRADGTYSTDTQYF.

This chain joins TRBV7-2 and TRBJ1-1; 8 positions match TRBD1. This CDR3 comprises 14 residues. The trim removed 3 bases at V and 4 bases at J, leaving 4 bases unmatched. Per the germline V gene, CDR1 is SGHTA and CDR2 is FQGNSA. CDR3 sequence (DNA): TGTGCCAGCAGCTTCAGGGGGCCGGGCACTGAAGCTTTCTTT. Its translation is CASSFRGPGTEAFF.

This clone was seen just once. The chain carries TRBV6-5 and TRBJ1-2; 10 nucleotides line up with TRBD1. The J segment lost 6 bases and the V segment lost 7 bases, leaving 2 bases of the junction unmatched. The CDR3 consists of 12 residues. Germline V lookup: CDR1 MNHEY, CDR2 SVGAGI. CDR3 amino acids: CASIGQGDGYTF. Written as DNA, the CDR3 is TGTGCCAGCATAGGACAGGGGGATGGCTACACCTTC.

The chain has TRBV2 and TRBJ2-7, with D unresolved. The CDR3 loop spans 12 amino acids. V shed 5 bases and J shed 0 bases, with 5 bases lying between them. The V gene's germline CDR1 is SNHLY and CDR2 FYNNEI. DNA for the CDR3: TGTGCCAGCAGTCTAAGCTCCTACGAGCAGTACTTC. Its translation: CASSLSSYEQYF. Complete variable domain (other parts from reference TRBV2 and TRBJ2-7): EPEVTQTPSHQVTQMGQEVILRCVPISNHLYFYWYRQILGQKVEFLVSFYNNEISEKSEIFDDQFSVERPDGSNFTLKIRSTKLEDSAMYFCASSLSSYEQYFGPGTRLTVT.

The chain uses TRBV4-1 and TRBJ2-7; D is possibly TRBD1 (5 bases). Germline loops: CDR1 MGHRA, CDR2 YSYEKL. The CDR3 has 14 residues. Trimming took off 10 bases at V and 4 bases at J, with 20 bases between the two ends. In DNA, the CDR3 is TGCGCCACGTCCCCAGGGCAGGCACCTTACGAGCAGTACTTC. It is translated as CATSPGQAPYEQYF.

The rearrangement joins TRBV5-6 to TRBJ1-5; 8 positions match TRBD1. The CDR3 spans 14 residues. CDR1 and CDR2 from the germline V gene are SGHDT and YYEEEE. V shed 4 bases and J 9 bases; nucleotides not matched to a gene: 9. CDR3 amino acids: CASSVQGDFLPQHF. DNA for the CDR3: TGTGCCAGCAGCGTACAGGGGGACTTTTTGCCCCAGCATTTT.

The V and J genes are TRBV7-8 and TRBJ2-3; D uncertain. The CDR3 contains 15 residues. V lost 6 bases and J lost 6, with 19 bases in between. Germline V gene lookup returns CDR1 SGHVS and CDR2 FQNEAQ. CDR3 DNA: TGTGCCAGCAGAGTTAGCAGCGCTCCTGCGGATACGCAGTATTTT. Its translation: CASRVSSAPADTQYF.

The rearrangement links TRBV2 to TRBJ2-1; D gene ambiguous. Germline assignment: CDR1 SNHLY and CDR2 FYNNEI. Trimming cost V 4 bases and J 6 bases, with 4 bases left between them. The CDR3 covers 11 residues. The DNA for the CDR3 is TGTGCCAGCAGTGTTATCAATGAGCAGTTCTTC. Amino acid sequence: CASSVINEQFF.

V and J are TRBV4-1 and TRBJ2-5; D possibly corresponds to TRBD2 (6 bases). CDR1 is MGHRA and CDR2 is YSYEKL in the germline V gene. V dropped 4 bases and J dropped 2 bases, with 11 bases sitting between them. This CDR3 is built from 14 residues. The CDR3 DNA reads TGCGCCAGCAGCCTAGGGACTGAACAAGAGACCCAGTACTTC. This codes for CASSLGTEQETQYF.

V and J are TRBV7-2 and TRBJ2-5, with 8 bases fitting TRBD2. Germline CDR1 SGHTA, CDR2 FQGNSA. The CDR3 covers 16 residues. Trimming removed 3 bases from V and 1 base from J; junction bases left unmatched: 7. In DNA, the CDR3 is TGTGCCAGCAGCTTTGGGGTTAGCGGGGTCCAAGAGACCCAGTACTTC. It translates to CASSFGVSGVQETQYF. Full variable domain (outside the CDR3, taken from reference TRBV7-2 and TRBJ2-5): GAGVSQSPSNKVTEKGKDVELRCDPISGHTALYWYRQSLGQGLEFLIYFQGNSAPDKSGLPSDRFSAERTGGSVSTLTIQRTQQEDSAVYLCASSFGVSGVQETQYFGPGTRLLVL.

This rearrangement joins TRBV7-2 to TRBJ2-5; the D gene is possibly TRBD2 (5 bases). Trimming removed 5 bases at V and 2 bases at J, with 12 bases between. CDR1 is SGHTA, CDR2 FQGNSA, per germline. The CDR3 is 14 amino acids. DNA for the CDR3: TGTGCCAGCAGCCCACACGGGAATCAAGAGACCCAGTACTTC. Residues: CASSPHGNQETQYF.

The chain recombines TRBV5-6 with TRBJ1-5; 8 bases fit TRBD1. CDR1 is SGHDT and CDR2 is YYEEEE in the germline V gene. The CDR3 spans 16 residues. Unmatched junction bases numbered 7, after V lost 3 bases and J lost 2 bases. CDR3 nucleotide sequence: TGTGCCAGCAGCTCCAACAGGGGGGCGGGCAATCAGCCCCAGCATTTT. Its translation is CASSSNRGAGNQPQHF.

The rearrangement joins TRBV18 to TRBJ2-4, with 7 bases lining up with TRBD1. Germline V gene data show CDR1 as KGHSH and CDR2 as LQKENI. V trimming: 3 bases; J trimming: 8 bases; junction bases outside the gene matches: 7. The CDR3 is made up of 14 amino acids. The CDR3 sequence is CASSPQGESDIQYF. In DNA form, the CDR3 reads TGTGCCAGCTCACCTCAGGGGGAAAGTGACATTCAGTACTTC.

Notes on this clone: Within the sample, other DNA sequences also encode this same CDR3. J is TRBJ1-1 and V is TRBV6-1; D is perhaps TRBD1 (6 bases). The CDR3 consists of 14 residues. The germline gives CDR1 MNHNS, CDR2 SASEGT. V was cut by 2 bases and J by 1 base, with 8 bases left in between. The CDR3 sequence: CASSERGRNTEAFF. CDR3 nucleotide sequence: TGTGCCAGCAGTGAAAGGGGGAGGAACACTGAAGCTTTCTTT.

The chain carries TRBV18 and TRBJ2-7; 14 nucleotides line up with TRBD2. Looked up from germline, CDR1 is KGHSH and CDR2 is LQKENI. The CDR3 runs 15 residues. Trimming took 5 bases from V and 7 from J; bases not matched to a gene: 7. The CDR3 bases are TGTGCCAGCTCAACGGGACTAGCGGGAGCTGGGGAGCAGTACTTC. This translates into CASSTGLAGAGEQYF. Supplemented by reference TRBV18 and TRBJ2-7, the full variable domain reads NAGVMQNPRHLVRRRGQEARLRCSPMKGHSHVYWYRQLPEEGLKFMVYLQKENIIDESGMPKERFSAEFPKEGPSILRIQQVVRGDSAAYFCASSTGLAGAGEQYFGPGTRLTVT.

This sequence joins TRBV7-9 and TRBJ2-7; 12 bases align to TRBD2. Per germline, CDR1 SEHNR and CDR2 FQNEAQ (reference sequence). The V segment lost 4 bases and the J segment 4 bases; nucleotides outside the gene matches: 11. The CDR3 length is 17 residues. CDR3 nucleotides: TGTGCCAGCAGCTCAGAGACTAGCGGGAGCACCCCGTACGAGCAGTACTTC. Its translation: CASSSETSGSTPYEQYF.